A selection of T cell receptor beta chains follows, all from one sample in a study of beta chain features in type 1 diabetes. TCRdb's table, derived via immunoSEQ multiplex PCR, lists solely in-frame clones and lacks some. Of about 220,000 clones in the sample, around 9.9% are singletons; the top ten hold 1% to 1.5%. The sequencing sample was made of central memory CD4+ T cells from blood. These receptor sequences come from a man aged 18 to 35 in good health. Both conserved end residues are part of each CDR3. The order of the fields is clone size, V gene, CDR3 length, D gene, J gene, CDR3 DNA, CDR3 protein. The D gene is left open where the match is weak. Clone size is stated in some rows and not others, as once, few, many or a class when expanded.

>many|TRBV13|12|.|TRBJ2-1
TGTGCCAGCAGCTTAGGTCGGAGTGAGCAGTTCTTC
CASSLGRSEQFF
>.|TRBV4-2|14|.|TRBJ1-1
TGTGCCAGCAGCCAAGCCGGGACTCCCTTAGAAGCTTTCTTT
CASSQAGTPLEAFF
>many|TRBV2|14|TRBD1|TRBJ1-4
TGTGCCAGCACAACAACAGGGGAAGGTGAAAAACTGTTTTTT
CASTTTGEGEKLFF
>.|TRBV4-2|16|TRBD2|TRBJ2-5
TGTGCCAGCAGCCTGGGGACTAGCGGGAGGGGAGAGACCCAGTACTTC
CASSLGTSGRGETQYF
>.|TRBV5-1|15|.|TRBJ2-5
TGCGCCAGCAGCTTGGTCGGGACGGCCCAAGAGACCCAGTACTTC
CASSLVGTAQETQYF
>few|TRBV6-6|15|.|TRBJ2-1
TGTGCCAGCAGGCCCCGTGGGGTACATTACAATGAGCAGTTCTTC
CASRPRGVHYNEQFF
>.|TRBV5-1|15|.|TRBJ2-3
TGCGCCAGCAGCCAGAGGCAGTCTAGCACAGATACGCAGTATTTT
CASSQRQSSTDTQYF
>.|TRBV7-2|15|TRBD2|TRBJ2-7
TGTGCCAGCGCAATTATGGCTAGCGGGACCTACGAGCAGTACTTC
CASAIMASGTYEQYF
>.|TRBV6-6|14|TRBD2|TRBJ2-3
TGTGCCAGCACGTTAGCGGGGAGCACAGATACGCAGTATTTT
CASTLAGSTDTQYF
>.|TRBV29-1|13|.|TRBJ1-4
TGCAGCGTTGATCCGGGAACTAATGAAAAACTGTTTTTT
CSVDPGTNEKLFF
>few|TRBV25-1|15|.|TRBJ2-6
TGTGCCAGCAGTCAAGTGAGCTCTGGGGCCAACGTCCTGACTTTC
CASSQVSSGANVLTF
>.|TRBV11-3|13|.|TRBJ2-3
TGTGCCAGCAGCTCTGCCAGCACAGATACGCAGTATTTT
CASSSASTDTQYF
>.|TRBV5-1|15|.|TRBJ1-1
TGCGCCAGCAGCCCAAACACACGGGCGAACACTGAAGCTTTCTTT
CASSPNTRANTEAFF
>few|TRBV28|15|TRBD1|TRBJ1-4
TGTGCCAGCAGTATGCCGACAGGGGTGACTGAAAAACTGTTTTTT
CASSMPTGVTEKLFF
>few|TRBV27|14|.|TRBJ1-2
TGTGCCAGCAGTTCCCAGATGGTCGGCTATGGCTACACCTTC
CASSSQMVGYGYTF
>.|TRBV7-3|15|.|TRBJ2-1
TGTGCCAGCAGCCGAGCCGGGGGCACCTACAATGAGCAGTTCTTC
CASSRAGGTYNEQFF
>.|TRBV7-9|15|.|TRBJ2-6
TGTGCCAGCAGCTTACGGGGGCATGGGGCCAACGTCCTGACTTTC
CASSLRGHGANVLTF
>many|TRBV27|15|.|TRBJ1-1
TGTGCCAGCAGGGATCGGGACCGGGGGAACACTGAAGCTTTCTTT
CASRDRDRGNTEAFF
>few|TRBV28|12|.|TRBJ2-3
TGTGCCAGCAGTTTAAGCACAGATACGCAGTATTTT
CASSLSTDTQYF
>many|TRBV5-1|16|TRBD2|TRBJ2-7
TGCGCCAGCAGCGCGGTAACTAGCGGGAGGGCCTACGAGCAGTACTTC
CASSAVTSGRAYEQYF
>.|TRBV4-3|12|.|TRBJ1-5
TGCGCCAGCAGCCAGGGGAATCAGCCCCAGCATTTT
CASSQGNQPQHF
>.|TRBV5-8|16|.|TRBJ1-4
TGTGCCAGCAGCCGCTGGGGAACAACTGCTAATGAAAAACTGTTTTTT
CASSRWGTTANEKLFF
>many|TRBV11-3|13|TRBD2|TRBJ2-3
TGTGCCAGTTCTAGCGGGAGGGCAGATACGCAGTATTTT
CASSSGRADTQYF
>.|TRBV29-1|15|TRBD2|TRBJ2-3
TGCAGCGTTGCGCGCAATAGCGGGAGTGCAGATACGCAGTATTTT
CSVARNSGSADTQYF
>many|TRBV29-1|12|TRBD1|TRBJ2-5
TGCAGCGGGGGGACAGGGACAGAGACCCAGTACTTC
CSGGTGTETQYF
>many|TRBV6-6|12|.|TRBJ2-1
TGTGCCAGCAGCACGAATTACAATGAGCAGTTCTTC
CASSTNYNEQFF
>few|TRBV7-9|14|TRBD1|TRBJ2-7
TGTGCCAGCAGCTCGGGACAGGCCCCCTACGAGCAGTACTTC
CASSSGQAPYEQYF
>.|TRBV7-9|13|.|TRBJ2-5
TGTGCCAGCAGCCACCCCGGGACAGAGACCCAGTACTTC
CASSHPGTETQYF
>many|TRBV7-2|12|.|TRBJ2-1
TGTGCCAGCAGCCTTACCTACAATGAGCAGTTCTTC
CASSLTYNEQFF
>.|TRBV7-2|13|.|TRBJ1-2
TGTGCCAGCAGCCCTCAGCGGGGGCGCGGCTACACCTTC
CASSPQRGRGYTF
>.|TRBV5-4|14|.|TRBJ2-7
TGTGCCAGCAGCTTGGGTGGGAGAAGCGACGAGCAGTACTTC
CASSLGGRSDEQYF
>few|TRBV7-2|15|.|TRBJ1-2
TGTGCCAGCAGCTTAGGCCAGACGACGCGCTATGGCTACACCTTC
CASSLGQTTRYGYTF
>few|TRBV29-1|12|TRBD1|TRBJ2-7
TGCAGCGTCTGGGACAGGGGTTACGAGCAGTACTTC
CSVWDRGYEQYF
>.|TRBV6-6|16|.|TRBJ2-1
TGTGCCAGCAGGAGTTCAAGGCAGGGCGCCTACAATGAGCAGTTCTTC
CASRSSRQGAYNEQFF
>.|TRBV6-5|14|.|TRBJ2-5
TGTGCCAGCAGTTACTCAGGCGGAAAAGAGACCCAGTACTTC
CASSYSGGKETQYF
>few|TRBV19|14|.|TRBJ2-2
TGTGCCAGTTCAAATAGGGCCGAGACCGGGGAGCTGTTTTTT
CASSNRAETGELFF
>.|TRBV5-6|13|.|TRBJ2-1
TGTGCCAGCAGCCCGGGACCCAACAATGAGCAGTTCTTC
CASSPGPNNEQFF
>.|TRBV15|16|TRBD2|TRBJ2-1
TGTGCCACCAGCAGAGATAGGGCTAGCGGGAGCAATGAGCAGTTCTTC
CATSRDRASGSNEQFF
>.|TRBV5-6|12|.|TRBJ2-7
TGTGCCAGCAGCTCGGAAGTCTACCAGCAGTACTTC
CASSSEVYQQYF
>few|TRBV7-9|14|.|TRBJ2-1
TGTGCCAGCAGCCCATCCCGGGATAGGGGGAGGCGGTTCTTC
CASSPSRDRGRRFF
>few|TRBV2|13|.|TRBJ1-1
TGTGCCAGCAGCGAACAGGGTTACACTGAAGCTTTCTTT
CASSEQGYTEAFF
>few|TRBV9|12|.|TRBJ2-3
TGTGCCAGCAGCGCTAGCACAGATACGCAGTATTTT
CASSASTDTQYF
>.|TRBV19|11|.|TRBJ2-7
TGTGCCAGTAGTAGGGGCAACGAGCAGTACTTC
CASSRGNEQYF
>.|TRBV6-5|13|TRBD1|TRBJ2-1
TGTGCCACCCGTACAGGGGGCTACAATGAGCAGTTCTTC
CATRTGGYNEQFF
>many|TRBV29-1|16|.|TRBJ1-1
TGCAGCGTTGAAGATTATCGGAGGGAGGGGACCACAAAAGCTTTCTTT
CSVEDYRREGTTKAFF
>.|TRBV7-9|16|TRBD2|TRBJ2-1
TGTGCCAGCAGCCGGACTAGCGGGAGGATCGTGGGTGAGCAGTTCTTC
CASSRTSGRIVGEQFF
>few|TRBV30|14|.|TRBJ1-1
TGTGCCTGGAGTCGGTTACGGGCGAACACTGAAGCTTTCTTT
CAWSRLRANTEAFF
>.|TRBV28|13|.|TRBJ1-1
TGTGCCAGCAGCCTCCCACACGTCCCGGAAGCTTTCTTT
CASSLPHVPEAFF
>few|TRBV27|16|.|TRBJ1-5
TGTGCCAGCAGTTTACGGGGCAGGGGTTTTAATCAGCCCCAGCATTTT
CASSLRGRGFNQPQHF
>few|TRBV29-1|16|TRBD2|TRBJ2-1
TGCAGCGTTGAAGATCAGCGGGACTATCCAAACAATGAGCAGTTCTTC
CSVEDQRDYPNNEQFF
>.|TRBV28|12|.|TRBJ2-1
TGTGCCAGCAGACAGACTAGCAATGAGCAGTTCTTC
CASRQTSNEQFF
>few|TRBV15|16|TRBD1|TRBJ1-6
TGTGCCACCAGCAGCAGACAGGGTGGAAATAATTCACCCCTCCACTTT
CATSSRQGGNNSPLHF